A selection of T cell receptor beta chains follows, all from one sample in a study of shared clonotypes between healthy human individuals. Sequencing used immunoSEQ multiplex PCR; TCRdb keeps in-frame clones, though not all of them. The table records hundreds of thousands of clones, 60% to 80% of them present only once. Sequenced: memory CD4+ T cells sorted from blood. Receptor source: a woman aged 25 to 45 in good health. The CDR3 runs from the conserved cysteine through the conserved F or W. D genes are given only for firm matches. Where a row states a size, it is once, few, many or the class of an expanded clone; other rows omit it.

j_call d_call v_call clone_size cdr3_aa cdr3_nt
TRBJ2-2 TRBD1 TRBV19 - CASSNQGAAGELFF TGTGCCAGTAGTAACCAGGGGGCGGCCGGGGAGCTGTTTTTT
TRBJ2-1 TRBD2 TRBV28 - CASSPLGSGRLYEQFF TGTGCCAGCAGTCCCCTGGGGAGCGGGAGGTTATATGAGCAGTTCTTC
TRBJ1-5 - TRBV6-1 - CASSESPNQPQHF TGTGCCAGCAGTGAAAGCCCAAATCAGCCCCAGCATTTT
TRBJ2-2 TRBD1 TRBV18 - CASSRDRVTTGELFF TGTGCCAGCTCTCGGGACAGGGTAACCACCGGGGAGCTGTTTTTT
TRBJ2-7 TRBD2 TRBV7-6 - CASSLAAGFYEQYF TGTGCCAGCAGCTTAGCAGCGGGATTCTACGAGCAGTACTTC
TRBJ2-4 TRBD1 TRBV28 once CASSSNDRGLKNIQYF TGTGCCAGCAGTTCCAACGACAGGGGCCTCAAAAACATTCAGTACTTC
TRBJ1-5 - TRBV19 - CASSPQDRGGNQPQHF TGTGCCAGTAGTCCCCAGGACAGAGGGGGCAATCAGCCCCAGCATTTT
TRBJ1-1 - TRBV28 few CASSSQGRTEAFF TGTGCCAGCAGTTCTCAGGGGCGAACTGAAGCTTTCTTT
TRBJ1-5 - TRBV19 - CASSARNQPQHF TGTGCCAGTAGTGCGCGCAATCAGCCCCAGCATTTT
TRBJ2-1 - TRBV27 once CASSRRGATYNEQFF TGTGCCAGCAGTCGTCGGGGGGCTACCTACAATGAGCAGTTCTTC
TRBJ1-1 TRBD1 TRBV5-4 - CASSLVGQDSEAFF TGTGCCAGCAGCTTAGTTGGACAGGACTCCGAAGCTTTCTTT
TRBJ1-3 - TRBV6-1 - CASSDVRISGNTIYF TGTGCCAGCAGTGACGTCAGGATCTCTGGAAACACCATATATTTT
TRBJ2-1 TRBD2 TRBV28 - CASSSSGILNEQFF TGTGCCAGCAGTTCTAGCGGGATCCTCAATGAGCAGTTCTTC
TRBJ1-5 - TRBV30 - CAWSLEGNQPQHF TGTGCCTGGAGTTTAGAAGGAAATCAGCCCCAGCATTTT
TRBJ2-1 - TRBV11-2 few CASSLEKGGSSNEQFF TGTGCCAGCAGCTTAGAAAAAGGGGGTAGTTCCAATGAGCAGTTCTTC
TRBJ1-4 - TRBV25-1 few CASTDPAGKLFF TGTGCCAGCACCGACCCCGCCGGGAAACTGTTTTTT
TRBJ2-2 - TRBV11-2 - CASIEQGGSFGELFF TGTGCCAGCATCGAACAGGGAGGCTCTTTCGGGGAGCTGTTTTTT
TRBJ1-5 - TRBV28 - CASTSGTTYGKYQPQHF TGTGCCAGCACATCCGGGACAACCTATGGGAAGTATCAGCCCCAGCATTTT
TRBJ2-2 - TRBV7-8 - CASSLETGELFF TGTGCCAGCAGCTTAGAGACCGGGGAGCTGTTTTTT
TRBJ1-6 TRBD1 TRBV5-4 - CASSILDRVGNSPLHF TGTGCCAGCAGCATACTGGACAGGGTGGGGAATTCACCCCTCCACTTT
TRBJ1-5 - TRBV28 - CASRSGTGLRGGYSNQPQHF TGTGCCAGCAGATCTGGCACGGGACTCAGAGGGGGTTATAGCAATCAGCCCCAGCATTTT
TRBJ1-1 - TRBV19 - CASSIRAVSEGNTEAFF TGTGCCAGTAGTATCAGGGCCGTGAGTGAGGGGAACACTGAAGCTTTCTTT
TRBJ2-7 TRBD2 TRBV7-9 - CASSLSGGINEQYF TGTGCCAGCAGCTTGAGCGGGGGCATCAACGAGCAGTACTTC
TRBJ1-2 TRBD1 TRBV25-1 few CASSEGLTGNYGYTF TGTGCCAGCAGTGAAGGTTTGACAGGGAACTATGGCTACACCTTC
TRBJ1-5 - TRBV19 few CASRPFEGTYQPQHF TGTGCCAGTAGGCCTTTTGAGGGTACCTATCAGCCCCAGCATTTT
TRBJ2-3 TRBD2 TRBV18 - CASSPKTRTSGSTDTQYF TGTGCCAGCTCACCCAAAACTCGGACTAGCGGGAGCACAGATACGCAGTATTTT
TRBJ2-1 TRBD2 TRBV4-1 few CASSQDPAGLASYNEQFF TGCGCCAGCAGCCAAGATCCGGCTGGACTAGCCTCCTACAATGAGCAGTTCTTC
TRBJ2-7 TRBD1 TRBV6-5 - CASRDWTGDEQYF TGTGCCAGCAGAGACTGGACAGGGGACGAGCAGTACTTC
TRBJ1-3 TRBD1 TRBV19 few CATHETGDPRNTIYF TGTGCCACCCACGAAACAGGGGACCCACGAAACACCATATATTTT
TRBJ1-2 - TRBV7-2 - CASSPYIWVDGYTF TGTGCCAGCAGCCCTTACATCTGGGTAGATGGCTACACCTTC
TRBJ2-7 TRBD1 TRBV19 - CASSPNRDRGDEQYF TGTGCCAGTAGCCCGAACCGGGACAGGGGAGACGAGCAGTACTTC
TRBJ2-1 - TRBV29-1 once CSVGPNEQFF TGCAGCGTTGGTCCAAATGAGCAGTTCTTC
TRBJ1-5 - TRBV19 - CASSISGDGNQPQHF TGTGCCAGTAGTATATCGGGGGACGGCAATCAGCCCCAGCATTTT
TRBJ1-1 - TRBV6-1 - CASSEKIMAFF TGTGCCAGCAGTGAAAAGATTATGGCTTTCTTT
TRBJ2-2 - TRBV30 once CAWGGRPTGELFF TGTGCCTGGGGGGGGCGGCCCACCGGGGAGCTGTTTTTT
TRBJ1-5 - TRBV6-6 - CASSYSSGNQPQHF TGTGCCAGCAGTTACTCGTCGGGGAATCAGCCCCAGCATTTT
TRBJ1-3 - TRBV5-1 few CASSWGPLTSGNTIYF TGCGCCAGCAGCTGGGGGCCCCTAACCTCTGGAAACACCATATATTTT
TRBJ2-5 TRBD1 TRBV11-2 - CASSLETGSYQTQYF TGTGCCAGCAGCTTAGAGACAGGGAGCTACCAGACCCAGTACTTC
TRBJ2-5 - TRBV29-1 - CSVRAGSQETQYF TGCAGCGTTAGAGCGGGCTCTCAAGAGACCCAGTACTTC
TRBJ2-1 - TRBV27 many CASKPMVGVDEQFF TGTGCCAGCAAGCCGATGGTTGGAGTAGATGAGCAGTTCTTC
TRBJ1-4 TRBD1 TRBV5-1 - CASSHGTGGAATNEKLFF TGCGCCAGCAGCCACGGGACAGGGGGCGCGGCAACTAATGAAAAACTGTTTTTT
TRBJ1-1 - TRBV27 - CASRARPVNTEAFF TGTGCCAGCAGAGCACGTCCCGTGAACACTGAAGCTTTCTTT
TRBJ1-5 TRBD1 TRBV7-8 - CASSSRQGRLYSNQPQHF TGTGCCAGCAGCTCCAGACAGGGGCGCCTTTATAGCAATCAGCCCCAGCATTTT
TRBJ2-3 - TRBV6-6 - CASSYEGTDTQYF TGTGCCAGCAGTTACGAGGGGACAGATACGCAGTATTTT
TRBJ2-5 - TRBV5-6 - CASSSRQVGETQYF TGTGCCAGCAGCTCCAGACAGGTGGGGGAGACCCAGTACTTC
TRBJ2-5 - TRBV6-6 - CASSYDAATQETQYF TGTGCCAGCAGTTACGACGCGGCGACTCAAGAGACCCAGTACTTC
TRBJ1-4 - TRBV10-3 - CAISYRDREKLFF TGTGCCATCAGCTACCGGGACCGAGAAAAACTGTTTTTT
TRBJ2-2 - TRBV19 - CASETRGLTLTGELFF TGTGCCTCGGAGACGAGGGGACTGACCCTCACCGGGGAGCTGTTTTTT
TRBJ2-7 - TRBV7-3 - CASSFLFHEQYF TGTGCCAGCAGCTTTCTCTTCCACGAGCAGTACTTC
TRBJ2-3 TRBD1 TRBV28 - CASSGGQVRDTQYF TGTGCCAGCAGTGGAGGACAGGTTAGGGATACGCAGTATTTT
TRBJ2-7 - TRBV28 - CASSLPLNTYEQYF TGTGCCAGCAGTCTACCTCTGAACACCTACGAGCAGTACTTC
TRBJ1-2 TRBD1 TRBV28 once CASSSPAGTVYGYTF TGTGCCAGCAGTTCCCCGGCCGGGACAGTCTATGGCTACACCTTC
TRBJ1-3 - TRBV15 - CATSRAGSGNTIYF TGTGCCACCAGCAGAGCAGGATCTGGAAACACCATATATTTT
TRBJ1-4 - TRBV5-1 many CASSRLSAEKLFF TGCGCCAGCAGTCGATTGTCGGCTGAAAAACTGTTTTTT
TRBJ2-3 TRBD2 TRBV5-1 - CASSPGLAGETDTQYF TGCGCCAGCAGCCCGGGACTAGCGGGAGAGACAGATACGCAGTATTTT